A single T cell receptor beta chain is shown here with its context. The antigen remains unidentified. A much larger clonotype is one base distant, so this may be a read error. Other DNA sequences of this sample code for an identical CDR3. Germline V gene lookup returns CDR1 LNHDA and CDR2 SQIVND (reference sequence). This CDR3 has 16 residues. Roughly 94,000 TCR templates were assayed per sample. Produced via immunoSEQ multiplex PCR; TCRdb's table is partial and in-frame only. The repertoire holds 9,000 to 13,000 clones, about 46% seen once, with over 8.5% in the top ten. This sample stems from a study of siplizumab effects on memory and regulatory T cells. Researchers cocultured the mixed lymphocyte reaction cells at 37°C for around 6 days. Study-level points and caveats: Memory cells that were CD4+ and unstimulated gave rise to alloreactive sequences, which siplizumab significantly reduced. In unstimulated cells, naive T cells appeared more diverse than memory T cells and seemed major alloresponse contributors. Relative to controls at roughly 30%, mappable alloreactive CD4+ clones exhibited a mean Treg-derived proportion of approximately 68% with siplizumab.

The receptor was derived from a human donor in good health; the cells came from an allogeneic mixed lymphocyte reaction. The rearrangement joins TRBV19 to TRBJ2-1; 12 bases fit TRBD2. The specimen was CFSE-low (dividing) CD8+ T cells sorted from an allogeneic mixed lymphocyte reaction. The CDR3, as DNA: TGTGCCAGTAGTATCTCTAGCGGGGGGGAGTACAATGAGCAATTCTTC. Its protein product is CASSISSGGEYNEQFF.